The clone carrying this T cell receptor beta chain was seen repeatedly, ten times or more. Its antigen is as yet unknown. Uncontrolled infection, other autoimmune disease, pregnancy or lactation led to exclusion. The data belong to a study of T cells in Graves' hyperthyroidism and ophthalmopathy. The V gene's germline CDR1 is SGHRS and CDR2 YFSETQ. Trimming cost V 3 bases and J 0 bases, with 9 bases left between them. The CDR3 runs to 14 residues. There were TCR beta CDR3 regions amplified from RNA transcripts. RT-PCR in the first round (using the HTBI primer set) targeted the TCR CDR3. TCRdb ran MiXCR on the multiplex PCR reads and lists one entry per CDR3 protein. The table lists over 500,000 distinct CDR3 sequences, approximately 49% of them singletons. General observations from the study: Ophthalmopathy cases were set apart from stable hyperthyroidism by a 13 V-J model. Most clonotypes that expanded in the thyroid above 0.001 also showed up in blood.

The origin of this receptor is an adult woman with Graves' disease, either hyperthyroidism or ophthalmopathy (not recorded which). The chain employs TRBV5-1 and TRBJ1-1; possible D gene TRBD1, 6 bases. Material: peripheral blood or thyroid tissue (not recorded which). The CDR3 here is CASSSGQMNTEAFF. For the CDR3, the DNA is TGCGCCAGCAGCTCCGGACAGATGAACACTGAAGCTTTCTTT.